The T cell receptor beta chain under discussion was sequenced for a study of cytomegalovirus exposure and HLA in healthy donors. Study results and limitations: V- and J-gene trimming in TCR beta was tied to a missense DCLRE1C variant by an analysis performed later. The study carried out a later analysis of TCR beta sequences. It associated 15,000 to 20,000 of them with specific HLA alleles at a false discovery rate of 0.05.

Details on this clone: Its antigen is currently unknown.

CDR3 length: 15 amino acids. After removal of 6 bases from V and 7 bases from J, the junction contained 6 bases not matched to a gene. Germline V gives CDR1 MDHEN, CDR2 SYDVKM. With 60 Vbeta and 13 Jbeta primers, the PCR was carried out. Clones were read by immunoSEQ multiplex PCR, and TCRdb kept only the in-frame ones, dropping some. The table has about 120,000 clones, around 80% seen once. The sequencing sample was made of PBMCs. The rearrangement links TRBV28 to TRBJ1-6; 10 bases are shared with TRBD1. This sequence originates from a female donor in good health and CMV-seropositive. The CDR3 coding sequence is TGTGCCAGCAGCAATTTGGGACAGGGGAATTCACCCCTCCACTTT. Translating it yields CASSNLGQGNSPLHF.